This TCR beta chain stems from a study of T cell changes during pregnancy in multiple sclerosis. Deletions cut 4 bases from V and 0 bases from J, with 10 bases between. CDR3 size: 16 residues. Germline-derived CDR1 and CDR2 are PRHDT and FYEKMQ (reference sequence). The repertoire was sequenced with immunoSEQ multiplex PCR; TCRdb's copy has only in-frame clones and lacks some. The sample records roughly 80,000 clones, 89% being singletons. This specimen consisted of peripheral blood, obtained before pregnancy. The TCR comes from a female donor with multiple sclerosis, enrolled in a pregnancy study. The rearrangement joins TRBV13 to TRBJ2-6, with D perhaps TRBD1 (6 bases). CDR3 region: CASSWTASSGANVLTF. CDR3 nucleotides: TGTGCCAGCAGCTGGACAGCCTCCTCTGGGGCCAACGTCCTGACTTTC.